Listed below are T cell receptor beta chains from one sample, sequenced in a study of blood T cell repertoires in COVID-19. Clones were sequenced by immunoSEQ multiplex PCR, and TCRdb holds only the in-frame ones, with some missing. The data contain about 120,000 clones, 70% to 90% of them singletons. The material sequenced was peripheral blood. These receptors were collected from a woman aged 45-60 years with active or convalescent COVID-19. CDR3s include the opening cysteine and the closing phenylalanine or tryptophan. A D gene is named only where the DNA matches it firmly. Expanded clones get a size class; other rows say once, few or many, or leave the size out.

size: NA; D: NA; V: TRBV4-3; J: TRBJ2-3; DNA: TGCGCCAGCAGCCAAGAGTCAAGTAAGAATAGCGTAGATACGCAGTATTTT; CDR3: CASSQESSKNSVDTQYF
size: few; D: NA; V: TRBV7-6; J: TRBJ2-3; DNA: TGTGCCAGCAGCTTAGCTCCGGGACTCATCACAGATACGCAGTATTTT; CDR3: CASSLAPGLITDTQYF
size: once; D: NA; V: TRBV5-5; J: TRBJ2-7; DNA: TGTGCCAGCAGCCTGGTGGGGCTAGGGTCGCAGTACTTC; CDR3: CASSLVGLGSQYF
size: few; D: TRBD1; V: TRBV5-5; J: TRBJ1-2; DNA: TGTGCCAGCAGCTTGAAGGGGACAGAAATTTATAACTATGGCTACACCTTC; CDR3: CASSLKGTEIYNYGYTF
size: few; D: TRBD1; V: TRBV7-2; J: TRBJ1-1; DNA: TGTGCCAGCAGCATACAAACAGGGGGGAACACTGAAGCTTTCTTT; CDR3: CASSIQTGGNTEAFF
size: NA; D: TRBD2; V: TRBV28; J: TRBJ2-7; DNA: TGTGCCAGCCACCCCGGACAGGGGAAGAGACTAGCGGGGGAGCAGTACTTC; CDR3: CASHPGQGKRLAGEQYF
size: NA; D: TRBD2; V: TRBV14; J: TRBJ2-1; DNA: TGTGCCAGCAGCCAAGACCCCGGGACTAGCTTCTACAATGAGCAGTTCTTC; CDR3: CASSQDPGTSFYNEQFF
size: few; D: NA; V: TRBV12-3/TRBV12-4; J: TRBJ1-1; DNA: TGTGCCAGCAGCCAGGGTGAGCCTGAAGCTTTCTTT; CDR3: CASSQGEPEAFF
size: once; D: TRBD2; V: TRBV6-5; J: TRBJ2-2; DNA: TGTGCCACGGGACTAGCGGGAGTGGTCGGGGAGCTGTTTTTT; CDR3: CATGLAGVVGELFF
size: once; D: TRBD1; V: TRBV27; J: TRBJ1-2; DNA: TGTGCCAGCAGTTTAACGGGGACAGTTGTCGGCTACACCTTC; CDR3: CASSLTGTVVGYTF
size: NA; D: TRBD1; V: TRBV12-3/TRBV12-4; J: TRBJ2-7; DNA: TGTGCCAGCACATACAGGGGAACTGAGCAGTACTTC; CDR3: CASTYRGTEQYF
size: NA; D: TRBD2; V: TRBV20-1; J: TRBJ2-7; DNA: TGCAGTGCTAGTGTTAGCGGGGCCTACGAGCAGTACTTC; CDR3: CSASVSGAYEQYF
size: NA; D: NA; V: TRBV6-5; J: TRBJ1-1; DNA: TGTGCCAGCAGTTACCAGGCGTCTATGAACACTGAAGCTTTCTTT; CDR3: CASSYQASMNTEAFF
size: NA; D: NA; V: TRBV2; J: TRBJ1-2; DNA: TGTGCCAGCAGACACAGGGCGAGCCCGGGGGGCTACACCTTC; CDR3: CASRHRASPGGYTF
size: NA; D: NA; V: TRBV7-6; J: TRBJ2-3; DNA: TGTGCCAGCAGCGCCTCCCAGGGCACAGATACGCAGTATTTT; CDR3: CASSASQGTDTQYF
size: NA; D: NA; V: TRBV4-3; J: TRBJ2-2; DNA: TGCGCCAGCAGCCAAGGCACCGGGACTAACACCGGGGAGCTGTTTTTT; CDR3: CASSQGTGTNTGELFF
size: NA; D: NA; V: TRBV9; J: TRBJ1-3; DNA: TGTGCCAGCAGCGCACAGAGATCTGGAAACACCATATATTTT; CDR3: CASSAQRSGNTIYF
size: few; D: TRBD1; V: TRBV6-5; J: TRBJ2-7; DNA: TGTGCCAGCAGTTACTCGAAGACAGGGGTTACCGAGCAGTACTTC; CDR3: CASSYSKTGVTEQYF
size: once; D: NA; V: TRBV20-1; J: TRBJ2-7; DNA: TGCAGTGCTAGTGACCCCGGGAAGGAGCAGTACTTC; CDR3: CSASDPGKEQYF
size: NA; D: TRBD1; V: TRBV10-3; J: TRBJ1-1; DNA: TGTGCCATCACTAGGGACAGGGGGCGCGTCGCTTTCTTT; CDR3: CAITRDRGRVAFF
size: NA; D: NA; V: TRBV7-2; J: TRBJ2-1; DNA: TGTGCCAGCAGCCCTCTAGCGATCCTGACACTTGAGCAGTTCTTC; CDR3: CASSPLAILTLEQFF
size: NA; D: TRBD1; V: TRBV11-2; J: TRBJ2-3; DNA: TGTGCCAGCAGCTTTCTCCCGGACAGGGGGCGGGGAGATACGCAGTATTTT; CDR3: CASSFLPDRGRGDTQYF
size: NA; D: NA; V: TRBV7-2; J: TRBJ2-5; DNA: TGTGCCAGCAGCCGGCGGGGACCTACCCAAGAGACCCAGTACTTC; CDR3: CASSRRGPTQETQYF
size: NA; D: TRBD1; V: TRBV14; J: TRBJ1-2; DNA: TGTGCCAGCAGTCGGACAGGGGGCTTCTATGGCTACACCTTC; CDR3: CASSRTGGFYGYTF
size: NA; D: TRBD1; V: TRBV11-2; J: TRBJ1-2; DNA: TGTGCCAGCAGCCCCACAGGGGTTGCTGGCTACACCTTC; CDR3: CASSPTGVAGYTF
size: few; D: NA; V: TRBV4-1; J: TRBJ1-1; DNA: TGCGCCAGCAGCCAAGGAGGGATGACTGAAGCTTTCTTT; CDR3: CASSQGGMTEAFF
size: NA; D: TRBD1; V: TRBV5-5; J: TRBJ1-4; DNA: TGTGCCAGCAGCCCGACAGGGACTTCGGAAAAACTGTTTTTT; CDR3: CASSPTGTSEKLFF
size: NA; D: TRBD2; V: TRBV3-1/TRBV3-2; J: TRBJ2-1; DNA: TGTGCCAGCAGCCAAGATTGGGTCGATCTAGCGGGAGGCGAGCAGTTCTTC; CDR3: CASSQDWVDLAGGEQFF
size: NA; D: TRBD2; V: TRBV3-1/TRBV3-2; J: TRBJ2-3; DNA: TGTGCCAGCAGCCAAGGGCTAGCGGGAGGTGATACGCAGTATTTT; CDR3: CASSQGLAGGDTQYF
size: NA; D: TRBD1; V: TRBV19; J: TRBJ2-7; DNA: TGTGCCAGTAGTCGTCGACAGGGGGCGCCATCCTACGAGCAGTACTTC; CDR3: CASSRRQGAPSYEQYF
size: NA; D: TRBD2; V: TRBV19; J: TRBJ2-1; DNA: TGTGCCAGTACGGGGACTAGACATATTGGGAATGAGCAGTTCTTC; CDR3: CASTGTRHIGNEQFF
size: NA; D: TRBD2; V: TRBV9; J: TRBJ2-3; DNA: TGTGCCAGCAGCGCCCAGGGACTAGCGGGAGTAGATACGCAGTATTTT; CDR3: CASSAQGLAGVDTQYF
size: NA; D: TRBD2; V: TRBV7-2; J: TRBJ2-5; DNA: TGTGCCAGCAGCTTAGCTAGCGGGGGGCCGTGGGAGACCCAGTACTTC; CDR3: CASSLASGGPWETQYF
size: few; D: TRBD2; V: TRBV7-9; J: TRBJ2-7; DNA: TGTGCCAGCAGCTTCCAGGGAGGGAACTACGAGCAGTACTTC; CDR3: CASSFQGGNYEQYF
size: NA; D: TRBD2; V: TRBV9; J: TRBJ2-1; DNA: TGTGCCAGCAGCGGTAAGTGGGGGGAGGGCCAGGATGAGCAGTTCTTC; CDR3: CASSGKWGEGQDEQFF
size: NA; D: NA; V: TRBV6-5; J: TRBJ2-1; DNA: TGTGCCAGCAGGCCAGACCTAGGCTTAAACAATGAGCAGTTCTTC; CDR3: CASRPDLGLNNEQFF
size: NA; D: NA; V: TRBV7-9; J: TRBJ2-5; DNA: TGTGCCAGCAGCGCCCGACCCACTAGTGCCCAAGAGACCCAGTACTTC; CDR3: CASSARPTSAQETQYF
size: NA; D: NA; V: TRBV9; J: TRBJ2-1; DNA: TGTGCCAGCAGTAGCCCGTACAATGAGCAGTTCTTC; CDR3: CASSSPYNEQFF
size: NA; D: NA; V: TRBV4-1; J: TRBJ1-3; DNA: TGCGCCAGCAGCCAAGATATCCCAAACACCATATATTTT; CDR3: CASSQDIPNTIYF
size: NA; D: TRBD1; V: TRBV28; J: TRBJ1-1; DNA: TGTGCCAGCAGTTTACCAGGGGGCACTGAAGCTTTCTTT; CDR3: CASSLPGGTEAFF
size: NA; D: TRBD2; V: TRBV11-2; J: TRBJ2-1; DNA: TGTGCCAGCAGCTTAGTTCGGGGACTAGTTGGGAATGAGCAGTTCTTC; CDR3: CASSLVRGLVGNEQFF
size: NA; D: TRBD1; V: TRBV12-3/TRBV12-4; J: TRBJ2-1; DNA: TGTGCCAGCAGCCGCCGGACAGGGGGCGAGCAGTTCTTC; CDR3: CASSRRTGGEQFF
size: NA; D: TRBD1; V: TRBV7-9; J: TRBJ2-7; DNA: TGTGCCAGCAGCTCGAGGGACAGGCCGCGCGAGCAGTACTTC; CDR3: CASSSRDRPREQYF
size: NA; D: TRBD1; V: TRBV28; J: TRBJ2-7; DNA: TGTGCCAGCAGTCTGACAACAGGGGCAGGAAGGGACGAGCAGTACTTC; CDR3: CASSLTTGAGRDEQYF
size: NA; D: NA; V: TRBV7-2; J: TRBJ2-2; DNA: TGTGCCAGCAGCTTAGCGGGACAAAAAACCGGGGAGCTGTTTTTT; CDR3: CASSLAGQKTGELFF
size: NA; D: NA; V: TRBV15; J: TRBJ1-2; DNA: TGTGCCACCAGCAGAGATGGGAGAGCTAACTATGGCTACACCTTC; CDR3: CATSRDGRANYGYTF
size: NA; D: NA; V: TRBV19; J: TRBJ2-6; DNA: TGTGCCAGTAGAACAGGGACTGGGGCCAACGTCCTGACTTTC; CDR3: CASRTGTGANVLTF
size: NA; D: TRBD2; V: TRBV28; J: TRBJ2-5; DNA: TGTGCCAGCAGTTCGGCCGGGACTAGCGGGAGACTAGGGACCCAGTACTTC; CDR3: CASSSAGTSGRLGTQYF
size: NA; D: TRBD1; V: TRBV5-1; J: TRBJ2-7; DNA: TGCGCCAGCAGCTCAATCCGGACAGGGGACTACGAGCAGTACTTC; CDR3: CASSSIRTGDYEQYF
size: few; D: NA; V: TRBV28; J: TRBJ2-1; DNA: TGTGCCAGCAGGAGGATGGCAGAGTACAATGAGCAGTTCTTC; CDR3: CASRRMAEYNEQFF
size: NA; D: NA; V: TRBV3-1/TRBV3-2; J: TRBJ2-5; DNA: TGTGCCAGCAGCCAAGGCCTACGACAAGAGACCCAGTACTTC; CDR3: CASSQGLRQETQYF
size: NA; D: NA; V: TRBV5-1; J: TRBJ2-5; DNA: TGCGCCAGCAGCCCCTGGGCGGACGGGGGAGAGACCCAGTACTTC; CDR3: CASSPWADGGETQYF
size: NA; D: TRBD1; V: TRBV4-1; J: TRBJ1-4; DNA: TGCGCCAGCAGCCAAGATATGGGACAGTGGGATGAAAAACTGTTTTTT; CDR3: CASSQDMGQWDEKLFF
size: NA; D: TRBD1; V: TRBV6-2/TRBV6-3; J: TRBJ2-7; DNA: TGTGCCAGCAGTGGACAGGGTCTGACCTACGAGCAGTACTTC; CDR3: CASSGQGLTYEQYF
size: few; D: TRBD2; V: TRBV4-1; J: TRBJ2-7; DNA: TGCGCCAGCAGCCAAGTGCAGGGAGGGCGCAACGAGCAGTACTTC; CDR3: CASSQVQGGRNEQYF
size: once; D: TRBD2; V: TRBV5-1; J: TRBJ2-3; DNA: TGCGCCAGCAGCTTGGCCCCTAGCGGGCTGAGCACAGATACGCAGTATTTT; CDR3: CASSLAPSGLSTDTQYF
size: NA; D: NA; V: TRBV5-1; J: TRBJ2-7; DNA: TGCGCCAGCAGCTTGGAGACAGCCTACGAGCAGTACTTC; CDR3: CASSLETAYEQYF